This T cell receptor beta chain was recorded in a study of post-analysis software for immune sequencing data. Details on this clonotype: Its antigen remains unidentified.

Overall study results and limits: Patients carried roughly 5 TRBV segments more frequently than controls did, and TRBV5-6, TRBV5-1 and TRBV20-1 were among them.

V lost 2 bases and J 4 bases, leaving 12 bases between the germline ends. In germline, CDR1 is SGHTA, CDR2 FQGNSA. This CDR3 has 15 residues. Unique molecular identifiers were carried by the TCR beta cDNA libraries. Each CDR3 protein is one row after TCRdb ran MiXCR on the PCR reads. The sample includes about 570,000 distinct CDR3 sequences, under 40% of them seen just once. The sample consisted of blood. V usage is TRBV7-2 and J usage is TRBJ2-1, with a possible D match to TRBD1 (6 bases). The receptor was isolated from a girl under 18 with multiple sclerosis. The CDR3 DNA sequence: TGTGCCAGCAGCTTACCAGGGGCCACTTACAATGAGCAGTTCTTC. Translated, it gives CASSLPGATYNEQFF.